This T cell receptor beta chain emerged from a study of Ad26.COV2.S vaccination and SARS-CoV-2 variants. As to treatment: about 20 received Ad26.COV2.S at low or high dose, single or two shots; roughly five received placebo; per-sample allocation not given. Sampling occurred on day 63 after the first vaccine or placebo injection. Expressing Wuhan-strain SARS-CoV-2 spike, an Ad26 vector served as the vaccine. Libraries were prepared by immunoSEQ multiplex PCR; TCRdb keeps only in-frame clonotypes and omits some of them. The sample includes about 480,000 clones, approximately 88% seen only once; the top ten take roughly 12%. Trimming took off 6 bases at V and 9 bases at J, with 9 bases between the two ends. There are 11 residues in the CDR3. On this clone: Its antigen is still unknown.

Overall study results and limits: Reportedly, spike-specific CD8+ and CD4+ T cell responses achieved substantial breadth once vaccination had taken place. There was a possibility that the TCR breadth and depth analyses underestimated total T cell responses.

The chain employs TRBV12-3 or TRBV12-4 and TRBJ2-1; D is undetermined. The origin of this receptor is a person aged 18 to 59 who received the Ad26.COV2.S COVID-19 vaccine or a placebo. The sequences come from peripheral blood, collected in a trial of Ad26.COV2.S vaccine versus placebo. CDR3 region: CASSVTSEQFF. The CDR3 DNA follows: TGTGCCAGCAGCGTCACCTCTGAGCAGTTCTTC.